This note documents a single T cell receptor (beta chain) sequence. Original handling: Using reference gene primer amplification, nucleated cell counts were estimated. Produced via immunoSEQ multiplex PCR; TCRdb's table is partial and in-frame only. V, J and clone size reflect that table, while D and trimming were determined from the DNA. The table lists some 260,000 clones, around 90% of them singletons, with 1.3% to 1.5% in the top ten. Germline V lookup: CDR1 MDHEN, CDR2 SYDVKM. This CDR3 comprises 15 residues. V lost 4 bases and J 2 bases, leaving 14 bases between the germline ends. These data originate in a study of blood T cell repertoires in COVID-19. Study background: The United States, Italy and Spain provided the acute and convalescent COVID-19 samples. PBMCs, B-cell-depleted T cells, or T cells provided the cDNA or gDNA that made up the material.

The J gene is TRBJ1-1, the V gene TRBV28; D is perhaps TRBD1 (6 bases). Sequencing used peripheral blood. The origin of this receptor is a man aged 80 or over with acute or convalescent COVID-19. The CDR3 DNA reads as TGTGCCAGCAGTTCCCTCAGGGGTCTCAACACTGAAGCTTTCTTT. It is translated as CASSSLRGLNTEAFF. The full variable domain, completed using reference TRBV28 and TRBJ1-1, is DVKVTQSSRYLVKRTGEKVFLECVQDMDHENMFWYRQDPGLGLRLIYFSYDVKMKEKGDIPEGYSVSREKKERFSLILESASTNQTSMYLCASSSLRGLNTEAFFGQGTRLTVV.